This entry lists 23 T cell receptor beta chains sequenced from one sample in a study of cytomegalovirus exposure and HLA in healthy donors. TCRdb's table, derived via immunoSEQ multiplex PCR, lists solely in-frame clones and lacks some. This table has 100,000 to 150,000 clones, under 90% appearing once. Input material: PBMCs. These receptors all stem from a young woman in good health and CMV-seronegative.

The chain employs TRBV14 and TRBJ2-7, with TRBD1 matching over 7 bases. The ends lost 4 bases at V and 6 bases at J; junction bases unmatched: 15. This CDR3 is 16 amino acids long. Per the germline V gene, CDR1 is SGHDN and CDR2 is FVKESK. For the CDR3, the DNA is TGTGCCAGCAGCCGCTTAAGACAGGGCGGTATCGGCGAGCAGTACTTC. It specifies CASSRLRQGGIGEQYF.

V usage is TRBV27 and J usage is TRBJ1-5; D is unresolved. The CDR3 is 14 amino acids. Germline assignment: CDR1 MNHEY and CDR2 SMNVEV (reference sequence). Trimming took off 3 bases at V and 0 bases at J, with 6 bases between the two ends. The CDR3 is CASSFSYSNQPQHF. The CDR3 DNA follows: TGTGCCAGCAGTTTCTCCTATAGCAATCAGCCCCAGCATTTT.

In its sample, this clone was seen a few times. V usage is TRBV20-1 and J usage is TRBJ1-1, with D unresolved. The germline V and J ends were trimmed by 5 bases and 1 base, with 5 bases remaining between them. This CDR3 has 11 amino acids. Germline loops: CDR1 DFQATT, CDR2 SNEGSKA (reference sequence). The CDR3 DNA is TGCAGTGCTCCAGAGAACACTGAAGCTTTCTTT. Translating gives CSAPENTEAFF.

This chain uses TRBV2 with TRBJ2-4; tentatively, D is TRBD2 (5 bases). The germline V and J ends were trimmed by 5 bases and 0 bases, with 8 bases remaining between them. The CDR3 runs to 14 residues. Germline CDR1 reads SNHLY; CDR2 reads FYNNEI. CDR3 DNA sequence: TGTGCCAGCAGTCTTGAGGGAGCCAAAAACATTCAGTACTTC. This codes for CASSLEGAKNIQYF. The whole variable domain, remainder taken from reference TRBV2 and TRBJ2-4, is EPEVTQTPSHQVTQMGQEVILRCVPISNHLYFYWYRQILGQKVEFLVSFYNNEISEKSEIFDDQFSVERPDGSNFTLKIRSTKLEDSAMYFCASSLEGAKNIQYFGAGTRLSVL.

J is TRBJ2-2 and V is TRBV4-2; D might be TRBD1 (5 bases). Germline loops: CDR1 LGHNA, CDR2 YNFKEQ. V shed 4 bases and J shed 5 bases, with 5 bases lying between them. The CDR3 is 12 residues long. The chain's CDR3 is CASSPGTGELFF. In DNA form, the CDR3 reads TGTGCCAGCAGCCCAGGGACCGGGGAGCTGTTTTTT.

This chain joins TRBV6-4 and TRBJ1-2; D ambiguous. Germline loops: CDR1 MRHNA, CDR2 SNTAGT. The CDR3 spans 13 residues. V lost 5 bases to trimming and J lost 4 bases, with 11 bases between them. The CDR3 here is CASSPEFGYGYTF. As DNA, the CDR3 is TGTGCCAGCAGTCCTGAATTCGGCTATGGCTACACCTTC.

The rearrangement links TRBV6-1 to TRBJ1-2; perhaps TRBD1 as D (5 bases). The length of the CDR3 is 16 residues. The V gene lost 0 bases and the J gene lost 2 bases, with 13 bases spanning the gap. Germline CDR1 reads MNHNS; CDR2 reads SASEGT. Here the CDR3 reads CASSEARQSSNYGYTF. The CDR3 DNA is TGTGCCAGCAGTGAAGCGCGACAGTCGAGCAACTATGGCTACACCTTC.

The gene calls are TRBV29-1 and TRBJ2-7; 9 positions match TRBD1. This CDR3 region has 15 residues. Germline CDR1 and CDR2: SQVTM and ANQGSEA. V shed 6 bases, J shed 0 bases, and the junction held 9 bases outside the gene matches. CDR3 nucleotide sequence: TGCAGCGTCCTATCGACAGGGGGTTACTCCTACGAGCAGTACTTC. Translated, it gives CSVLSTGGYSYEQYF.

For the CDR3, the DNA is TGCAGCGTTGAAGTGGAAGGGGAGGCGGCGTACGAGCAGTACTTC. Translated: CSVEVEGEAAYEQYF. The rearrangement uses TRBV29-1 and TRBJ2-7; the D gene is possibly TRBD2 (6 bases). V was cut by 1 base and J by 4 bases, with 17 bases left in between. The germline V gene has CDR1 SQVTM and CDR2 ANQGSEA. This CDR3 has 15 residues.

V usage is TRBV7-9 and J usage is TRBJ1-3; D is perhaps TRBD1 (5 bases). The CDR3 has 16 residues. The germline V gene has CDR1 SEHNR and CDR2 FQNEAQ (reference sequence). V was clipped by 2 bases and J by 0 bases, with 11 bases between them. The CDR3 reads CASSLLQETSGNTIYF. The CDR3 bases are TGTGCCAGCAGCTTATTACAGGAAACCTCTGGAAACACCATATATTTT.

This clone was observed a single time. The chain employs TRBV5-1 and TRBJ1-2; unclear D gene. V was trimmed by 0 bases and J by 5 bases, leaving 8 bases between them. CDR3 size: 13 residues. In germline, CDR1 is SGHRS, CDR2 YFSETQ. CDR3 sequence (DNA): TGCGCCAGCAGCTTGGCTGGGGAGTATGGCTACACCTTC. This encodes CASSLAGEYGYTF.

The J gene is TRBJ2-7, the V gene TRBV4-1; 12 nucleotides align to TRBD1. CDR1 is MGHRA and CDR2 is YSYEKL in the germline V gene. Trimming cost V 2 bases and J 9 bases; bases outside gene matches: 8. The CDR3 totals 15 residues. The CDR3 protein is CASSQPRDRGLGQYF. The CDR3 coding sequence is TGCGCCAGCAGCCAACCCCGGGACAGGGGGCTTGGGCAGTACTTC.

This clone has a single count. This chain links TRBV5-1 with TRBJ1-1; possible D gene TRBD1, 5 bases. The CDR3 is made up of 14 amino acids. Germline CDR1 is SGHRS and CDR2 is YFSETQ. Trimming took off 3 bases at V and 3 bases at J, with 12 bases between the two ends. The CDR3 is CASSSSTGDTEAFF. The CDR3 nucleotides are TGCGCCAGCAGCTCCTCGACGGGGGACACTGAAGCTTTCTTT. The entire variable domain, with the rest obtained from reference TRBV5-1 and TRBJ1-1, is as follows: KAGVTQTPRYLIKTRGQQVTLSCSPISGHRSVSWYQQTPGQGLQFLFEYFSETQRNKGNFPGRFSGRQFSNSRSEMNVSTLELGDSALYLCASSSSTGDTEAFFGQGTRLTVV.

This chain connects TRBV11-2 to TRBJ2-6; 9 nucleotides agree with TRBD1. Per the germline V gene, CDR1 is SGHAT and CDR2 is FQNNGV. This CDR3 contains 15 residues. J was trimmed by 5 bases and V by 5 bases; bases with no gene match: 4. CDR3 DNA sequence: TGTGCCAGCAGCCAGGGGACAGGGTGGGCCAACGTCCTGACTTTC. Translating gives CASSQGTGWANVLTF.

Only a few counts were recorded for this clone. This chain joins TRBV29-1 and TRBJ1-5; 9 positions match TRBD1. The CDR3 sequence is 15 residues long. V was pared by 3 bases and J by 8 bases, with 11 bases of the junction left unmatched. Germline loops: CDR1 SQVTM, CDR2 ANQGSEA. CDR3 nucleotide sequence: TGCAGCGTTGACGAGACCGGGACAGGGAAGAAGCCCCAGCATTTT. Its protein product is CSVDETGTGKKPQHF.

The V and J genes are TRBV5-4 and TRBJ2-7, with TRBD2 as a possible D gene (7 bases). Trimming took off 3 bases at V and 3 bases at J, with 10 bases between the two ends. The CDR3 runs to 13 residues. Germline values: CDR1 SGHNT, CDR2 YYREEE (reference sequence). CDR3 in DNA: TGTGCCAGCAGCTCAAGGGGGGGCTACGAGCAGTACTTC. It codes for CASSSRGGYEQYF.

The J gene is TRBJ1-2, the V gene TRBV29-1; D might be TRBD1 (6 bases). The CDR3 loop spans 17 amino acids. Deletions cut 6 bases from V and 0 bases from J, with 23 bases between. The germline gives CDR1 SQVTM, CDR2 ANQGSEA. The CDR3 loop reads CSVEGSSRGGSNYGYTF. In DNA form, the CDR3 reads TGCAGCGTCGAGGGATCTAGTAGGGGGGGGTCTAACTATGGCTACACCTTC.

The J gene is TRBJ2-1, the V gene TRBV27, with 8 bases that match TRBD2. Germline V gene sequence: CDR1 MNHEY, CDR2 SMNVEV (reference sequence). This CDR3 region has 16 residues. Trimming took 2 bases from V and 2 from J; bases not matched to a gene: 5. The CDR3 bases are TGTGCCAGCAGTTTAAGTGTTAGCGGGACCTACAATGAGCAGTTCTTC. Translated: CASSLSVSGTYNEQFF.

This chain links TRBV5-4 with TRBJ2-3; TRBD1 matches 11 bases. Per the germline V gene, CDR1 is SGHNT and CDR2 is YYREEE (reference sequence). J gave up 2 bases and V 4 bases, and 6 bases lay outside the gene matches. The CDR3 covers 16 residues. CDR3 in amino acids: CASSDRGQGVTDTQYF. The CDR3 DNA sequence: TGTGCCAGCAGCGACCGGGGACAGGGGGTCACAGATACGCAGTATTTT.

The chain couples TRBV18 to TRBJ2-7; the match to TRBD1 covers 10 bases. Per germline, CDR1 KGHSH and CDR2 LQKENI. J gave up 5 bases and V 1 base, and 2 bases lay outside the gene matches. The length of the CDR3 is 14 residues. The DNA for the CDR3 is TGTGCCAGCTCACCACGACAGGGGGCCCACGAGCAGTACTTC. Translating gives CASSPRQGAHEQYF.

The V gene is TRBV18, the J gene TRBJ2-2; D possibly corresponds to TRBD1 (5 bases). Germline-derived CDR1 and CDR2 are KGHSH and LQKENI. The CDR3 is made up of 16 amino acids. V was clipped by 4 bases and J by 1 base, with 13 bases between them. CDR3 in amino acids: CASSHQTAENTGELFF. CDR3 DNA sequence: TGTGCCAGCTCACATCAGACAGCCGAGAACACCGGGGAGCTGTTTTTT.

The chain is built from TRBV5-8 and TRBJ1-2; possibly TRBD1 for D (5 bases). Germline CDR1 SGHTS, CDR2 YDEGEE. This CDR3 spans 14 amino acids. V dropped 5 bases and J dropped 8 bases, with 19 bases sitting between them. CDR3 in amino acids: CASSGRDWVPGYTF. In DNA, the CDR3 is TGTGCCAGCAGTGGCAGGGACTGGGTCCCCGGCTACACCTTC.

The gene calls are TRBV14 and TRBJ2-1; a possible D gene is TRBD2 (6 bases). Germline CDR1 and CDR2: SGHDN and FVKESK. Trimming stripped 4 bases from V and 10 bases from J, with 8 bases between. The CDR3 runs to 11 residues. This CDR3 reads CASSPGREQFF. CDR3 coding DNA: TGTGCCAGCAGCCCAGGGAGGGAGCAGTTCTTC. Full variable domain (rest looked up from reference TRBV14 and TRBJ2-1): EAGVTQFPSHSVIEKGQTVTLRCDPISGHDNLYWYRRVMGKEIKFLLHFVKESKQDESGMPNNRFLAERTGGTYSTLKVQPAELEDSGVYFCASSPGREQFFGPGTRLTVL.